The subject of this entry is one T cell receptor beta chain. What it recognizes is unknown. The assay was immunoSEQ multiplex PCR, and TCRdb's table has in-frame clones only and misses some. The data show roughly 6,000 clones, approximately 82% seen once. This specimen comes from a study of T cells in localized non-small cell lung cancer. Study-wide points: Within adjacent lung there appeared a median approximately 60 of the top 100 tumor clones. An association was observed between higher blood T cell density and longer overall survival.

In germline, CDR1 is MDHEN, CDR2 SYDVKM. The CDR3 contains 13 residues. V shed 6 bases and J shed 7 bases, with 15 bases lying between them. This receptor was identified in an older female donor with stage II lung adenocarcinoma. The V and J genes are TRBV28 and TRBJ1-2, with a possible D match to TRBD1 (6 bases). Specimen: peripheral blood mononuclear cells, collected before any cancer treatment. CDR3: CASSQDSAGGYTF. Written as DNA, the CDR3 is TGTGCCAGCAGCCAGGACAGTGCGGGTGGCTACACCTTC.